Here is one TCR beta chain with its context. Antigen unknown. These data belong to a study of early T cells in non-severe SARS-CoV-2 infection. Study context: Chains from this unsorted whole-blood bulk RNA could not be paired.

Study-level results: Matching results from VDJdb favored anti-spike CD8 responses, leaving private and CD4 specificities undetected.

Unique molecular identifiers (one per individual cDNA molecule) were attached. TCRdb independently ran MiXCR on the 5' RACE reads; one entry per CDR3 protein. This table has under 85,000 distinct CDR3 sequences, roughly 15% appearing once. Germline trimming cut 6 bases from V and 4 bases from J; bases unmatched to any gene: 17. Germline-derived CDR1 and CDR2 are SQVTM and ANQGSEA. There are 16 residues in the CDR3. The V gene is TRBV29-1, the J gene TRBJ2-5; 7 bases align to TRBD2. The receptor comes from an adult who was a healthcare worker with PCR-confirmed SARS-CoV-2 infection or an uninfected control (not recorded which). Sample: whole blood, taken at baseline. The DNA for the CDR3 is TGCAGCGTCCGCCGGGGGGTTACGGGGCCCGGAGAGACCCAGTACTTC. Translated: CSVRRGVTGPGETQYF.